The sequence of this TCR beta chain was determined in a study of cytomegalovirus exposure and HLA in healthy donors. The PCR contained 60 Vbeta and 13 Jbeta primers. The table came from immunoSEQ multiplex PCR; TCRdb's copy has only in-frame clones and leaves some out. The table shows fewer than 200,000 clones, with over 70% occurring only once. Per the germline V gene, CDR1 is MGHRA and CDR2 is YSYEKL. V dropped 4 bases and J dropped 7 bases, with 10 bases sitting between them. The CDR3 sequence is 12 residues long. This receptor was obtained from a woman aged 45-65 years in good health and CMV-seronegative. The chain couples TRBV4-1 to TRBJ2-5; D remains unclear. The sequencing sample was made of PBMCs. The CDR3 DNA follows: TGCGCCAGCAGCCGACTTGGTGGGACCCAGTACTTC. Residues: CASSRLGGTQYF.